This TCR beta chain was documented in a study of blood T cell repertoires in COVID-19. Looking at the study overall: In each case, the material was cDNA or gDNA derived from T cells, B-cell-depleted T cells, or PBMCs.

Methods used by the authors: The assay estimated nucleated cells by amplifying reference gene primers. The assay was immunoSEQ multiplex PCR, and TCRdb's table has in-frame clones only and misses some. V and J calls and clone size are as listed in that table; D and trimming were resolved from the DNA. The profile covers about 170,000 clones, with around 83% appearing a single time and about 3.6% taken by the ten largest. Individuals drawn from around 25 US areas were roughly 18 to 95 years old. Participant-given clinical history determined each cohort assignment. The germline CDR1 and CDR2 sequences are KGHSH and LQKENI. V lost 5 bases and J lost 0; bases outside the gene matches: 6. The CDR3 consists of 16 residues.

The sample was PBMCs or T cells enriched from blood (not recorded which). The rearrangement joins TRBV18 to TRBJ2-4; 8 bases align to TRBD1. This TCR came from a woman aged 50 to 65 in a cohort exposed to, infected with or recovered from COVID-19 (not recorded which). CDR3 DNA sequence: TGTGCCAGCTCATTACAGGGGGGACTAGCCAAAAACATTCAGTACTTC. It encodes CASSLQGGLAKNIQYF.